This TCR beta chain is drawn from a study of a mutant IDH1 vaccine in newly diagnosed glioma. This clone came up a few times. Its antigen is undetermined. Sample time point: week 23, last vaccination. With topical imiquimod, each dose of the vaccine consisted of 300 ug of mutant IDH1 20-mer peptide. TCRdb's copy holds only in-frame clones and misses some; the assay was immunoSEQ multiplex PCR. Among 88,000 or so clones listed, roughly 85% were seen once. This TCR was sampled from a man aged 25 to 40 with glioma. Some clones in this sample may be carry-over from other donors' samples. The starting material was PBMCs, obtained from a glioma patient whose treatment included an IDH1 peptide vaccine.

The CDR3 protein is CASTRLAGLQETQYF. The CDR3 DNA follows: TGTGCCAGCACCCGACTAGCGGGACTACAAGAGACCCAGTACTTC. The chain combines TRBV7-2 with TRBJ2-5; TRBD2 matches 11 bases. The CDR3 covers 15 residues. Trimming took 7 bases from V and 2 from J; bases not matched to a gene: 6. Germline V lookup: CDR1 SGHTA, CDR2 FQGNSA.